Included here is one T cell receptor beta chain sequence, with context. The sample comes from a study of shared clonotypes between healthy human individuals. Germline V CDR1 and CDR2: MDHEN, SYDVKM. J was trimmed by 5 bases and V by 5 bases; bases with no gene match: 7. The CDR3 spans 15 residues. The input for sorted-subset replicate PCRs was about 200 ng DNA, tens of thousands of T cell genomes. Data came from immunoSEQ multiplex PCR; TCRdb stores just in-frame clones and leaves some out. Of just over 2,000,000 clones listed, roughly 95% are singletons. V usage is TRBV28 and J usage is TRBJ1-2; 11 bases agree with TRBD1. Sequencing used naive CD4+ T cells sorted from blood. Subset specified: CD45RA+ positively selected. The receptor comes from a man aged 18-30 years in good health. The chain's CDR3 is CASSPGQGAWYGYTF. The CDR3 DNA is TGTGCCAGCAGTCCAGGACAGGGGGCTTGGTATGGCTACACCTTC.